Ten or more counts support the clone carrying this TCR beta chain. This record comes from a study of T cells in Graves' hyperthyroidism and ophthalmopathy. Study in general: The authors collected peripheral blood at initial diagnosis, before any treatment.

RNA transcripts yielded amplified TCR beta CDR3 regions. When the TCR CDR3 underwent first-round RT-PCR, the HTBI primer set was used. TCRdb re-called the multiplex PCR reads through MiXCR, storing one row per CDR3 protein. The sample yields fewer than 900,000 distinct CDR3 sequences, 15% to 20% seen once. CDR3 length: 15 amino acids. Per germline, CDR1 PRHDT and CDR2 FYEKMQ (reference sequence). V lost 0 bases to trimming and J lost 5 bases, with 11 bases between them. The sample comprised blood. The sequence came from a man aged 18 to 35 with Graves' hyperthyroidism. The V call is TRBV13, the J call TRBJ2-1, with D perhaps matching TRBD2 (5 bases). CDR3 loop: CASSLGRSGDNEQFF. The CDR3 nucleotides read TGTGCCAGCAGCTTAGGCAGAAGCGGAGACAATGAGCAGTTCTTC.